These 16 T cell receptor beta chains originate from one sample sequenced in a study of shared clonotypes between healthy human individuals. Repertoires were generated with immunoSEQ multiplex PCR, while TCRdb's copy carries only in-frame clones and drops some. In the table there are about 1 million clones, around 75% of which are singletons. Material for sequencing was memory CD4+ T cells sorted from blood. Subset: CD45RA-negative fraction. The source is a man aged 18 to 29 in good health.

This clone has only a few counts. The sample carries other DNA sequences with the same CDR3. The V call is TRBV18, the J call TRBJ1-2, with D unresolved. CDR1 is KGHSH and CDR2 is LQKENI in the germline V gene. The CDR3 has 15 amino acids. The V gene lost 2 bases and the J gene lost 2 bases, with 12 bases spanning the gap. The CDR3 nucleotides read TGTGCCAGCTCACCAGGAGCTGGAGTCAACTATGGCTACACCTTC. Translated, it gives CASSPGAGVNYGYTF.

This chain links TRBV2 with TRBJ1-4; D is uncertain. The germline CDR1 and CDR2 sequences are SNHLY and FYNNEI. V was shortened by 6 bases and J by 6 bases, with 17 bases between the two germline ends. This CDR3 comprises 15 residues. As DNA, the CDR3 is TGTGCCAGCAGCGTCCGGGCTCCTCAGGATGAAAAACTGTTTTTT. Its translation: CASSVRAPQDEKLFF. Complete variable domain (other parts from reference TRBV2 and TRBJ1-4): EPEVTQTPSHQVTQMGQEVILRCVPISNHLYFYWYRQILGQKVEFLVSFYNNEISEKSEIFDDQFSVERPDGSNFTLKIRSTKLEDSAMYFCASSVRAPQDEKLFFGSGTQLSVL.

The chain carries TRBV6-5 and TRBJ2-3; 7 positions match TRBD2. This CDR3 is 14 amino acids long. Trimming took 5 bases from V and 4 from J; bases not matched to a gene: 6. Germline CDR1 reads MNHEY; CDR2 reads SVGAGI. This CDR3 reads CASSGGGRPDTQYF. In DNA, the CDR3 is TGTGCCAGCAGTGGGGGGGGACGTCCAGATACGCAGTATTTT.

This chain links TRBV18 with TRBJ2-3; 10 bases line up with TRBD2. The ends lost 2 bases at V and 6 bases at J; junction bases unmatched: 8. The CDR3 spans 16 residues. CDR1 is KGHSH, CDR2 LQKENI, per germline. Here the CDR3 DNA reads TGTGCCAGCTCACCATTCACTAGCGGGATTTTCGATACGCAGTATTTT. Its translation: CASSPFTSGIFDTQYF.

This chain uses TRBV2 with TRBJ1-5; D is unclear. The germline gives CDR1 SNHLY, CDR2 FYNNEI. CDR3 size: 17 residues. V dropped 5 bases and J dropped 0 bases, with 17 bases sitting between them. Here the CDR3 reads CASSTRARRVSNQPQHF. In nucleotides, the CDR3 is TGTGCCAGCAGTACCAGAGCCCGTAGGGTTAGCAATCAGCCCCAGCATTTT.

V gene TRBV19 combines with J gene TRBJ1-6; the D gene is possibly TRBD1 (5 bases). Trimming cost V 5 bases and J 1 base, with 27 bases left between them. This CDR3 is 21 amino acids long. Germline assignment: CDR1 LNHDA and CDR2 SQIVND (reference sequence). The CDR3: CASSPLSHVDIPRSYNSPLHF. In nucleotides, the CDR3 is TGTGCCAGTAGTCCCCTTTCACATGTGGACATTCCGAGGTCCTATAATTCACCCCTCCACTTT.

This clone appeared a few times. The J gene is TRBJ2-5, the V gene TRBV10-2; D not certain. V was trimmed by 3 bases and J by 9 bases, leaving 8 bases between them. Germline values: CDR1 WSHSY, CDR2 SAAADI. The CDR3 has 11 amino acids. CDR3 amino acids: CASSDGSAQYF. The CDR3, as DNA: TGCGCCAGCAGTGATGGTTCAGCCCAGTACTTC.

This clone was found many times. The chain has TRBV4-3 and TRBJ1-5; 10 bases agree with TRBD1. Looked up from germline, CDR1 is LGHNA and CDR2 is YSLEER. The CDR3 contains 15 residues. The trim removed 0 bases at V and 6 bases at J, leaving 2 bases unmatched. The CDR3 sequence: CASSQDGDRGQPQHF. In DNA, the CDR3 is TGCGCCAGCAGCCAAGATGGGGACAGGGGTCAGCCCCAGCATTTT.

The chain joins TRBV7-9 to TRBJ1-2; 7 bases line up with TRBD1. In germline, CDR1 is SEHNR, CDR2 FQNEAQ (reference sequence). V lost 8 bases and J lost 3; bases outside the gene matches: 6. CDR3 size: 13 residues. CDR3 loop: CASAKTGDYGYTF. CDR3 DNA: TGTGCCAGCGCTAAAACAGGGGACTATGGCTACACCTTC.

This rearrangement joins TRBV5-1 to TRBJ2-7; tentative D call: TRBD1 (7 bases). Per the germline V gene, CDR1 is SGHRS and CDR2 is YFSETQ. With 2 bases removed from V and 4 bases from J, the gap between germline ends came to 16 bases. This CDR3 region has 15 residues. The CDR3 nucleotides are TGCGCCAGCAGCTTCTCTGCGGGACAGATGTACGAGCAGTACTTC. Its translation: CASSFSAGQMYEQYF. The entire variable domain, with the rest obtained from reference TRBV5-1 and TRBJ2-7, is as follows: KAGVTQTPRYLIKTRGQQVTLSCSPISGHRSVSWYQQTPGQGLQFLFEYFSETQRNKGNFPGRFSGRQFSNSRSEMNVSTLELGDSALYLCASSFSAGQMYEQYFGPGTRLTVT.

The chain recombines TRBV18 with TRBJ2-7, with 11 bases lining up with TRBD2. The CDR3 has 15 amino acids. Per germline, CDR1 KGHSH and CDR2 LQKENI. Trimming removed 2 bases from V and 7 bases from J; junction bases left unmatched: 7. The CDR3 is CASSPSLAGGKEQYF. Here the CDR3 DNA reads TGTGCCAGCTCACCATCGCTAGCGGGGGGCAAAGAGCAGTACTTC.

On this clone itself: Distinct nucleotide sequences in the sample also encode this CDR3. V gene TRBV10-3 combines with J gene TRBJ1-4; D is unclear. Per germline, CDR1 ENHRY and CDR2 SYGVKD. This CDR3 comprises 14 residues. V was clipped by 4 bases and J by 5 bases, with 11 bases between them. The CDR3, as DNA: TGTGCCATCAGTGCGGGAGGTGACAATGAAAAACTGTTTTTT. Protein product: CAISAGGDNEKLFF.

This clone came up once. The gene calls are TRBV5-1 and TRBJ1-1; D uncertain. The CDR3 has 14 residues. CDR1 is SGHRS, CDR2 YFSETQ, per germline. Deletions cut 4 bases from V and 5 bases from J, with 15 bases between. The DNA for the CDR3 is TGCGCCAGCAGCGCCCGAGAGGGAGGGACTGAAGCTTTCTTT. It encodes CASSAREGGTEAFF.

V gene TRBV21-1 combines with J gene TRBJ1-1; the DNA was not compared with TRBD1, the D call given in the table. TRBV21-1 is listed as a pseudogene. The CDR3 is 17 amino acids. In DNA, the CDR3 is TGTGCCAGCAGCAATTCCCCCAGGGGAAGCATGAACACTGAAGCTTTCTTT. Protein: CASSNSPRGSMNTEAFF.

The chain joins TRBV6-5 to TRBJ1-6; 7 bases agree with TRBD1. J gave up 9 bases and V 6 bases, and 8 bases lay outside the gene matches. Germline CDR1 is MNHEY and CDR2 is SVGAGI. The CDR3 spans 14 residues. CDR3 sequence reads: CASRLQGTGSPLHF. The CDR3 nucleotides read TGTGCCAGCAGATTACAGGGGACGGGTTCACCCCTCCACTTT.

V usage is TRBV7-9 and J usage is TRBJ2-2; D unclear. Germline V lookup: CDR1 SEHNR, CDR2 FQNEAQ (reference sequence). CDR3 size: 10 residues. V was clipped by 8 bases and J by 8 bases, with 6 bases between them. In nucleotides, the CDR3 is TGTGCCAGCTCTGGGGGGGAGCTGTTTTTT. Protein: CASSGGELFF. Full variable domain (remainder filled in from reference TRBV7-9 and TRBJ2-2): DTGVSQNPRHKITKRGQNVTFRCDPISEHNRLYWYRQTLGQGPEFLTYFQNEAQLEKSRLLSDRFSAERPKGSFSTLEIQRTEQGDSAMYLCASSGGELFFGEGSRLTVL.